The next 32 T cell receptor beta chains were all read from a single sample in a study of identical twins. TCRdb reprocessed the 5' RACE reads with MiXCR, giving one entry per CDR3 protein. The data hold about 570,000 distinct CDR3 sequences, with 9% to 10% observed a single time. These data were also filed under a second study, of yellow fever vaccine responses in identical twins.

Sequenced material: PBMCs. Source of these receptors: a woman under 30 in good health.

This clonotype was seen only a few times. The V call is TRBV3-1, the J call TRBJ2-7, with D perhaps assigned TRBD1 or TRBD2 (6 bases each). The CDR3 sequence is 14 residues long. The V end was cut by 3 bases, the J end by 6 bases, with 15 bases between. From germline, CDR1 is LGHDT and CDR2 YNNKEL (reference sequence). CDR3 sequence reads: CASSQGGRGGEQYF. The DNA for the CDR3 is TGTGCCAGCAGCCAGGGAGGCAGGGGAGGCGAGCAGTACTTC.

The CDR3 region is CASSAFGQGKEKLFF. CDR3 DNA: TGTGCCAGCAGCGCCTTCGGACAGGGGAAGGAAAAACTGTTTTTT. The V call is TRBV9, the J call TRBJ1-4, with 9 bases matching TRBD1. This CDR3 contains 15 residues. Looked up from germline, CDR1 is SGDLS and CDR2 is YYNGEE. J was trimmed by 8 bases and V by 3 bases; bases with no gene match: 8.

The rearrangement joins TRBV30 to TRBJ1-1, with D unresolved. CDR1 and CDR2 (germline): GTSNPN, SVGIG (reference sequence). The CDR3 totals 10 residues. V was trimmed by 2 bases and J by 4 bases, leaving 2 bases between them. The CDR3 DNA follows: TGTGCCTGGAGTCTCACTGAAGCTTTCTTT. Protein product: CAWSLTEAFF.

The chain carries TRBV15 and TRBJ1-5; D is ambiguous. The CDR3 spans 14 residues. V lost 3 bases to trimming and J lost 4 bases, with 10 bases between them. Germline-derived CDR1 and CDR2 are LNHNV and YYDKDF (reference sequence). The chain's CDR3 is CATSSWGLNQPQHF. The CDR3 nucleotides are TGTGCCACCAGCAGTTGGGGATTGAATCAGCCCCAGCATTTT.

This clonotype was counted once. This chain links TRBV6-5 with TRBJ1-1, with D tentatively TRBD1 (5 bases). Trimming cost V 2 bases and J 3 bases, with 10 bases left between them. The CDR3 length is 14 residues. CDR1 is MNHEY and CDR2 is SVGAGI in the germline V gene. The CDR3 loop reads CASSYESGYTEAFF. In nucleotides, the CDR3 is TGTGCCAGCAGTTACGAGTCAGGGTACACTGAAGCTTTCTTT.

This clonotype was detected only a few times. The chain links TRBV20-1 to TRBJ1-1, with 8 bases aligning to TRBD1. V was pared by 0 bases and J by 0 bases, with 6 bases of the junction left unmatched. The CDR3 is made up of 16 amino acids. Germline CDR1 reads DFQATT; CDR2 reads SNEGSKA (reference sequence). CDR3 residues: CSARDSQGALNTEAFF. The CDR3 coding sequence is TGCAGTGCTAGAGATTCCCAGGGGGCTTTGAACACTGAAGCTTTCTTT.

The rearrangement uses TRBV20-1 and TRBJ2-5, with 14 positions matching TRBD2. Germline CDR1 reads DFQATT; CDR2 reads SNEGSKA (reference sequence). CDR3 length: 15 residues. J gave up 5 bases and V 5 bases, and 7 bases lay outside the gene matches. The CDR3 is CSASLTSGGAETQYF. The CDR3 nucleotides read TGCAGTGCTTCGCTGACTAGCGGGGGGGCGGAGACCCAGTACTTC.

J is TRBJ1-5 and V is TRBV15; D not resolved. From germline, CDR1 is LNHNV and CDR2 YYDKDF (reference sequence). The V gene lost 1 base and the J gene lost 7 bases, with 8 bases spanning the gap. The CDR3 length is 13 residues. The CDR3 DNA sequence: TGTGCCACCAGCAGAGTGTCTGGCCAGCCCCAGCATTTT. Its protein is CATSRVSGQPQHF.

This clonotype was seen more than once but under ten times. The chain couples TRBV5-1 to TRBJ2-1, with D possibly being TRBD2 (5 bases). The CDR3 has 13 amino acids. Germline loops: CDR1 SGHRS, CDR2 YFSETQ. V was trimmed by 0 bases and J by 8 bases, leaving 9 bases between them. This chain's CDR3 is CASSLAVGDEQFF. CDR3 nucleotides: TGCGCCAGCAGCTTGGCGGTGGGAGATGAGCAGTTCTTC.

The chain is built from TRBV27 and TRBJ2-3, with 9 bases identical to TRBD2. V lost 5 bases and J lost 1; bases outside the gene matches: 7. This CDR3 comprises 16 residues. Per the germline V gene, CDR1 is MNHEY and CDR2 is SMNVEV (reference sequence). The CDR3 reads CASSPFLAGGTDTQYF. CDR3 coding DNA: TGTGCCAGCAGTCCATTCTTAGCGGGAGGCACAGATACGCAGTATTTT.

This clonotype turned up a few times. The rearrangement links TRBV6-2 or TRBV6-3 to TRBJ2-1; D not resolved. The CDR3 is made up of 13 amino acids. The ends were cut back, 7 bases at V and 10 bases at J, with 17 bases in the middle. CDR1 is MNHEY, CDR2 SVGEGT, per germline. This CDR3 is CASNGPNRREQFF. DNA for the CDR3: TGTGCCAGCAACGGACCAAATCGCCGAGAGCAGTTCTTC.

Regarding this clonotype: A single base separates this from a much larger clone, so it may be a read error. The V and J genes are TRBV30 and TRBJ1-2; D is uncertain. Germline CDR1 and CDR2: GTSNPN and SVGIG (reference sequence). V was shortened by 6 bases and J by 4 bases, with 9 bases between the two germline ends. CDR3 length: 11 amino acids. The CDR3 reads CACEEGYGYTF. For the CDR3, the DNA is TGTGCCTGTGAAGAAGGCTATGGCTACACCTTC.

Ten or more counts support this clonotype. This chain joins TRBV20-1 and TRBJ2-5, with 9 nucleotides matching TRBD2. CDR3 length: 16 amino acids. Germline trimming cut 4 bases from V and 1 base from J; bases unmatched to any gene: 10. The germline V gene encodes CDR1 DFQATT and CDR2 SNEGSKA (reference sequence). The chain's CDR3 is CSATLLSGGVQETQYF. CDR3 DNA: TGCAGTGCTACCCTTCTTAGCGGGGGCGTCCAAGAGACCCAGTACTTC.

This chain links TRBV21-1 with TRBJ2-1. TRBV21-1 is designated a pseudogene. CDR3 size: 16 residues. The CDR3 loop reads CASTPTVAGCYNEQFF. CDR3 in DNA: TGTGCCAGCACTCCAACAGTAGCGGGCTGTTACAATGAGCAGTTCTTC.

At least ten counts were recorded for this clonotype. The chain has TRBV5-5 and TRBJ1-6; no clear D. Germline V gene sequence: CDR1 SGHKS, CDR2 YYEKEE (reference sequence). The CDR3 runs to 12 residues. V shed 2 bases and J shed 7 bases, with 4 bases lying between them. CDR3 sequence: CASSLVNSPLHF. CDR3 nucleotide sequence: TGTGCCAGCAGCTTAGTAAATTCACCCCTCCACTTT.

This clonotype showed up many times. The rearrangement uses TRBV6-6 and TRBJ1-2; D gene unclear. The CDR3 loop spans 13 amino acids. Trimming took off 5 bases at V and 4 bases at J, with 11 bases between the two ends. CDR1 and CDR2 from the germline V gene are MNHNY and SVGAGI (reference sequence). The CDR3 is CASSPTDRYGYTF. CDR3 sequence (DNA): TGTGCCAGCAGTCCCACGGACCGCTATGGCTACACCTTC.

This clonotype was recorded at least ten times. Written as DNA, the CDR3 is TGCGCCAGCAGCTTGTCGGCTAGCGGTAACACCGGGGAGCTGTTTTTT. Its protein is CASSLSASGNTGELFF. The V and J genes are TRBV5-1 and TRBJ2-2; 7 nucleotides line up with TRBD2. Germline V gene sequence: CDR1 SGHRS, CDR2 YFSETQ. This CDR3 is 16 amino acids long. J was trimmed by 2 bases and V by 1 base; bases with no gene match: 5.

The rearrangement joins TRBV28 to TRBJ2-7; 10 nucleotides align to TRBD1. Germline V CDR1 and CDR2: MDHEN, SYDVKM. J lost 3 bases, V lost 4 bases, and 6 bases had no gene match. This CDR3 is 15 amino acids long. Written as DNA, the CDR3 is TGTGCCAGCAGTTCGACAGGGGGCCCCATCTACGAGCAGTACTTC. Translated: CASSSTGGPIYEQYF. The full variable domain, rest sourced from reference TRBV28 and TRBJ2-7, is DVKVTQSSRYLVKRTGEKVFLECVQDMDHENMFWYRQDPGLGLRLIYFSYDVKMKEKGDIPEGYSVSREKKERFSLILESASTNQTSMYLCASSSTGGPIYEQYFGPGTRLTVT.

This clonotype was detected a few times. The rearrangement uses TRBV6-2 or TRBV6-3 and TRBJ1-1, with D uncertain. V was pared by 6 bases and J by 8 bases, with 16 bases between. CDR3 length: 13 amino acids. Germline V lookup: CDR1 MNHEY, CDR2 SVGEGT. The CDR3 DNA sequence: TGTGCCAGCAGCGTCTCAAGACGATTCGAAGCTTTCTTT. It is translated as CASSVSRRFEAFF.

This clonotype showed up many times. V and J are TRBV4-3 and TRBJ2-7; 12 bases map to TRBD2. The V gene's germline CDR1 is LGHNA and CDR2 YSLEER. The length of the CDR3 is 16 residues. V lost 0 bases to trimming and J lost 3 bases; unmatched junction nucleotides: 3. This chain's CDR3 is CASSQDPTSGSYEQYF. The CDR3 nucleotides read TGCGCCAGCAGCCAAGATCCGACTAGCGGGAGCTACGAGCAGTACTTC.

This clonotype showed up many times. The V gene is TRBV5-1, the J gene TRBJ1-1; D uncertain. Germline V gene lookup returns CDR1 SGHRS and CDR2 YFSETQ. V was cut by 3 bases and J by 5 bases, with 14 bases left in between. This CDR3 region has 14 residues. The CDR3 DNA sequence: TGCGCCAGCAGCTACGGTGATGGGAGGACTGAAGCTTTCTTT. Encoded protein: CASSYGDGRTEAFF.

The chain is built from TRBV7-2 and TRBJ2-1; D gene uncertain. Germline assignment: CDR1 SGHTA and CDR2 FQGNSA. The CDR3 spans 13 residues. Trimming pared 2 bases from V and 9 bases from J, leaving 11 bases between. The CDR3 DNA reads TGTGCCAGCAGCTTATCACTTATTGGTGAGCAGTTCTTC. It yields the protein CASSLSLIGEQFF.

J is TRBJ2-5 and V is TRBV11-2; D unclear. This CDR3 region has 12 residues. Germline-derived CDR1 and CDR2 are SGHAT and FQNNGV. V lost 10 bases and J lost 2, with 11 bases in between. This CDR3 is CAITGRQETQYF. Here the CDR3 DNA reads TGTGCCATCACGGGCAGACAAGAGACCCAGTACTTC.

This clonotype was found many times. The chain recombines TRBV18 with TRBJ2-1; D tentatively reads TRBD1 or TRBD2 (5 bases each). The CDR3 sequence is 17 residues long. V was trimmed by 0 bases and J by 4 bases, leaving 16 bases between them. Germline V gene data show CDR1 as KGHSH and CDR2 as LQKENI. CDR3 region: CASSPPTGQGDYNEQFF. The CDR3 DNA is TGTGCCAGCTCACCACCGACTGGGCAGGGAGATTACAATGAGCAGTTCTTC.

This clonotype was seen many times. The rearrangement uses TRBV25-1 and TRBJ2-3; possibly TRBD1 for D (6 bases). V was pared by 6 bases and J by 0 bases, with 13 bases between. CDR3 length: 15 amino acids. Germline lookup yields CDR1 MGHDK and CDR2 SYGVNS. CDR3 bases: TGTGCCAGCAGATCAACAGGGCCGAGCACAGATACGCAGTATTTT. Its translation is CASRSTGPSTDTQYF.

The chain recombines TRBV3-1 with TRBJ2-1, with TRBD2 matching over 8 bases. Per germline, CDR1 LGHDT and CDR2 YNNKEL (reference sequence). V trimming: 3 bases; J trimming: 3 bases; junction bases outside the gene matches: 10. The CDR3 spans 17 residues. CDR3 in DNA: TGTGCCAGCAGCCAGAGTGGTAAGCGGGAGAACTACAATGAGCAGTTCTTC. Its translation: CASSQSGKRENYNEQFF.

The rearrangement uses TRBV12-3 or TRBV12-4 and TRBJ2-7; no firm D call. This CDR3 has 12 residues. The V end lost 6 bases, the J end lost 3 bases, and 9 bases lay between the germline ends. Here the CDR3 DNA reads TGTGCCAGCAGGCAGACGAGCTACGAGCAGTACTTC. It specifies CASRQTSYEQYF.

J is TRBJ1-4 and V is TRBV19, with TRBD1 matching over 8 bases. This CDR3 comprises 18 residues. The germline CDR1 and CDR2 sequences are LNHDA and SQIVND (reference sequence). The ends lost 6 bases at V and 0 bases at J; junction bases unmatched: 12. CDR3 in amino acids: CASSIRQGAISTNEKLFF. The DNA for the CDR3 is TGTGCCAGTAGCATTCGCCAGGGGGCTATATCAACTAATGAAAAACTGTTTTTT.

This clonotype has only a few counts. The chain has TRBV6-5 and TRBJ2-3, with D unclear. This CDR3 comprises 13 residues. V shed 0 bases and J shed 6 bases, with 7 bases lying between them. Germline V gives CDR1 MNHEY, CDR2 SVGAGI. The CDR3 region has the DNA TGTGCCAGCAGTTACTCGATTGTGGATACGCAGTATTTT. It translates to CASSYSIVDTQYF.

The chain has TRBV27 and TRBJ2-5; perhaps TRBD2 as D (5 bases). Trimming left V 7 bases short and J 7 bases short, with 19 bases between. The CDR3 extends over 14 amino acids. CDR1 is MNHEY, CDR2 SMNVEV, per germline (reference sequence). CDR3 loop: CASNPGRNSGTQYF. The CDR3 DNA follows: TGTGCCAGCAACCCGGGAAGGAATTCAGGGACCCAGTACTTC.

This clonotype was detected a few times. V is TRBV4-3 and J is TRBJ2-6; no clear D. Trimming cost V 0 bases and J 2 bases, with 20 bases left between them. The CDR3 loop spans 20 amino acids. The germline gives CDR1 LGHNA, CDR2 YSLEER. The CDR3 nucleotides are TGCGCCAGCAGCCAAGATCCGGGCGGTAGCCGCGTCGCTGGGGCCAACGTCCTGACTTTC. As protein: CASSQDPGGSRVAGANVLTF.

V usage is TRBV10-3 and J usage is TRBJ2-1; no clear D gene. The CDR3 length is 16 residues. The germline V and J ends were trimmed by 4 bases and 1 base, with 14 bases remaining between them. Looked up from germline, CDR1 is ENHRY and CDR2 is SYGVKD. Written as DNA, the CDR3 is TGTGCCATCAGTGGAACAATGGCCCTTTCCTACAATGAGCAGTTCTTC. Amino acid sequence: CAISGTMALSYNEQFF.